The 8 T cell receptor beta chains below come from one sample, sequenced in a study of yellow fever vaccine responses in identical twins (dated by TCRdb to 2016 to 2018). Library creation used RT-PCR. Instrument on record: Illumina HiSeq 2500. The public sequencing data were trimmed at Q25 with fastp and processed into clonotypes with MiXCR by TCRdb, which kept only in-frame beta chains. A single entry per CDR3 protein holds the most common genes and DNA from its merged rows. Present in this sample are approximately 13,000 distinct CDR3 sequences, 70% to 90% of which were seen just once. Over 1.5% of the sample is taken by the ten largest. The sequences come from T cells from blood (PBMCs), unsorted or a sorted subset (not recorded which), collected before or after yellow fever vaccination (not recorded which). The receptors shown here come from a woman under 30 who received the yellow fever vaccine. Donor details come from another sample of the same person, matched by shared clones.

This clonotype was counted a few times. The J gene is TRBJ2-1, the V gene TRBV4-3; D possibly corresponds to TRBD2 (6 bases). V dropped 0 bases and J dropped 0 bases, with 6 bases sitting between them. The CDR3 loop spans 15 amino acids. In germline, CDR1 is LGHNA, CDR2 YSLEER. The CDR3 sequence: CASSQEEGSYNEQFF. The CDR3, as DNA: TGCGCCAGCAGCCAAGAGGAGGGCTCCTACAATGAGCAGTTCTTC.

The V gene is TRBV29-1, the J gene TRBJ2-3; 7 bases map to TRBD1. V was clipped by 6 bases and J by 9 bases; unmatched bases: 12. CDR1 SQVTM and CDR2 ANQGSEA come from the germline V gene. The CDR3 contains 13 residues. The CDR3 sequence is CSVGAGGSITQYF. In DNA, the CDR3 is TGCAGCGTCGGGGCAGGGGGATCGATCACGCAGTATTTT.

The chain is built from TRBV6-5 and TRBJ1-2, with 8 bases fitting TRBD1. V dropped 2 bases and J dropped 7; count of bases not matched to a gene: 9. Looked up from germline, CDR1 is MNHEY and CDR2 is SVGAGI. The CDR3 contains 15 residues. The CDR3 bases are TGTGCCAGCAGTTACCTCGGACAGGGACATAGTGGCTACACCTTC. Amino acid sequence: CASSYLGQGHSGYTF.

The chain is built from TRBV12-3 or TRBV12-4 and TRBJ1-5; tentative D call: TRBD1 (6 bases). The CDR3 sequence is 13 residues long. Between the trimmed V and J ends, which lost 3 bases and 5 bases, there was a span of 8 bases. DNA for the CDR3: TGTGCCAGCAGTTTGTACAGGGATCAGCCCCAGCATTTT. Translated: CASSLYRDQPQHF.

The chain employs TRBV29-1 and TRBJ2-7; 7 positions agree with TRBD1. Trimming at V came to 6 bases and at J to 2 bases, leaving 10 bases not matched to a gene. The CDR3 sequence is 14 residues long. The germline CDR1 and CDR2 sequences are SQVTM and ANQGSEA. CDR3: CSVTTPGTAYEQYF. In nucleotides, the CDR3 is TGCAGCGTCACTACACCCGGGACAGCCTACGAGCAGTACTTC.

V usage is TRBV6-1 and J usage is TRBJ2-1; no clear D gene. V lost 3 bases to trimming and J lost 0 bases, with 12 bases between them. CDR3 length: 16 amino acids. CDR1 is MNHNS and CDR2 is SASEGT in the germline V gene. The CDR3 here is CASSESHTSSYNEQFF. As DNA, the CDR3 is TGTGCCAGCAGTGAGAGCCACACCTCCTCCTACAATGAGCAGTTCTTC.

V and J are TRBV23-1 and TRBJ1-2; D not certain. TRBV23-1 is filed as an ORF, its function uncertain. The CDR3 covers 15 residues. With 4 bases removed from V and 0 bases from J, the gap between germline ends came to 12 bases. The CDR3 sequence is CASSRVAEANYGYTF. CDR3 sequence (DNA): TGCGCCAGCAGTCGGGTCGCAGAAGCTAACTATGGCTACACCTTC.

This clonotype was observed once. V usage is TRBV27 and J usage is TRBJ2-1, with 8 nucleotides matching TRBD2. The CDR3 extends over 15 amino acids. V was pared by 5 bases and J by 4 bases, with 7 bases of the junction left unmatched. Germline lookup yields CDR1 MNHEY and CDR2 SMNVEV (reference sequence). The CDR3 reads CASSLTSGGYNEQFF. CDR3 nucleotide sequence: TGTGCCAGCAGTCTAACGTCGGGAGGGTACAATGAGCAGTTCTTC.